A selection of T cell receptor beta chains follows, all from one sample in a study of T cell changes during pregnancy in multiple sclerosis. Only in-frame clones appear in the TCRdb table, and some are missing; sequencing was by immunoSEQ multiplex PCR. The data contain around 130,000 clones, approximately 95% of them singletons. Here the sequenced sample was peripheral blood, taken before pregnancy. Every receptor here comes from a female donor with multiple sclerosis, enrolled in a pregnancy study. Both conserved end residues are part of each CDR3. Each record gives: CDR3 length, D gene, clone size, J gene, V gene, CDR3 DNA, CDR3 protein. The D gene is left open where the match is weak. Clone size is given for some rows only: seen once, a few or many times, or a class if the clone is expanded.

>18|TRBD1|-|TRBJ1-2|TRBV5-4
TGTGCCAGCAGCTTCCCCGTTCTGACAGGGGGTGAAGACTATGGCTACACCTTC
CASSFPVLTGGEDYGYTF
>16|TRBD1|-|TRBJ1-2|TRBV28
TGTGCCAGCAGTTTGAGCCCCGTACAGGGGGCGGCTGGCTACACCTTC
CASSLSPVQGAAGYTF
>12|-|-|TRBJ1-1|TRBV5-4
TGTGCCAGCAGCCGGGTGGGCACTGAAGCTTTCTTT
CASSRVGTEAFF
>15|-|-|TRBJ2-1|TRBV15
TGTGCCACCAGCGTGACAGTTAACTCCTACAATGAGCAGTTCTTC
CATSVTVNSYNEQFF
>16|TRBD2|-|TRBJ2-1|TRBV7-6
TGTGCCAGCAGCTTACTCTCTAGCGGGAGGGTCAATGAGCAGTTCTTC
CASSLLSSGRVNEQFF
>16|TRBD2|once|TRBJ2-1|TRBV9
TGTGCCAGCAGCGTAGAAGGCGGGGGGGATAACAATGAGCAGTTCTTC
CASSVEGGGDNNEQFF
>16|TRBD2|-|TRBJ2-1|TRBV7-9
TGTGCCCTGACTTATTCAGGACTAGCGGAGGACAATGAGCAGTTCTTC
CALTYSGLAEDNEQFF
>15|-|-|TRBJ1-5|TRBV7-9
TGTGCCAGCAGCCCTGACAGGTATGGCAATCAGCCCCAGCATTTT
CASSPDRYGNQPQHF
>15|TRBD2|-|TRBJ2-1|TRBV5-1
TGCGCCAGCAGCTTGCGGGGGGGAGGGCCCCATGAGCAGTTCTTC
CASSLRGGGPHEQFF
>12|TRBD1|-|TRBJ1-1|TRBV11-2
TGTGCCAGCAGGTTTACAGGGGGAATAGCTTTCTTT
CASRFTGGIAFF
>14|-|-|TRBJ2-7|TRBV7-3
TGTGCCAGCAGCTTAACGGCAGGGTCCCACGAGCAGTACTTC
CASSLTAGSHEQYF
>18|TRBD2|-|TRBJ2-1|TRBV7-7
TGTGCCAGCAGCTTAGCGGGGGTAGCGGGAGCGGCTGGAAGTGAGCAGTTCTTC
CASSLAGVAGAAGSEQFF
>16|TRBD1|-|TRBJ2-3|TRBV5-1
TGCGCCAGCAAGGACCCAGACAGGGGGCGCACAGATACGCAGTATTTT
CASKDPDRGRTDTQYF
>14|-|-|TRBJ1-4|TRBV27
TGTGCCAGCAGCGACGGACAGATAAATGAAAAACTGTTTTTT
CASSDGQINEKLFF
>15|-|-|TRBJ2-3|TRBV28
TGTGCCAGCAGTTTGGAGGGTAGAGGCACAGATACGCAGTATTTT
CASSLEGRGTDTQYF
>18|-|-|TRBJ1-2|TRBV5-8
TGTGCCAGCAGGAACACAAAAAGGGGACTATTTAATAACTATGGCTACACCTTC
CASRNTKRGLFNNYGYTF
>13|-|once|TRBJ1-1|TRBV5-5
TGTGCCAGCAGCCCAGCAGGGGACACTGAAGCTTTCTTT
CASSPAGDTEAFF
>18|-|-|TRBJ2-2|TRBV5-1
TGCGCCAGCAGCTTGCGAGGTTTCCGCAATTCGAACACCGGGGAGCTGTTTTTT
CASSLRGFRNSNTGELFF
>11|-|-|TRBJ2-2|TRBV19
TGTGCCAGTAGTATAAAGCGGGAGCTGTTTTTT
CASSIKRELFF
>14|TRBD2|-|TRBJ2-1|TRBV23-1
TGCGCCAGCAGTCAATCGCGGGAGGGCAATGAGCAGTTCTTC
CASSQSREGNEQFF
>15|TRBD1|-|TRBJ1-5|TRBV5-1
TGCGCCAGCAGCTTGGACGGACAGGGCAATCAGCCCCAGCATTTT
CASSLDGQGNQPQHF
>14|-|-|TRBJ1-2|TRBV30
TGTGCCTGGGGACGGGGGGCGGGTAACTATGGCTACACCTTC
CAWGRGAGNYGYTF
>14|TRBD1|-|TRBJ1-1|TRBV5-4
TGTGCCAGCAGCACGGGACAGGCTCGCGCTGAAGCTTTCTTT
CASSTGQARAEAFF
>14|TRBD1|-|TRBJ1-4|TRBV19
TGTGCCAGTAGTCACCGGGACAGTAATGAAAAACTGTTTTTT
CASSHRDSNEKLFF
>15|TRBD1|-|TRBJ1-1|TRBV5-8
TGTGCCAGCAGCTTAGGACAGGGGGCATACACTGAAGCTTTCTTT
CASSLGQGAYTEAFF
>15|-|-|TRBJ1-1|TRBV29-1
TGCAGCGTTCGCCCGGCGGGGGGTTCGGGAACTGAAGCTTTCTTT
CSVRPAGGSGTEAFF
>13|-|-|TRBJ1-2|TRBV28
TGTGCCAGCAGTTCCACGCGGGCTATGAGCTACACCTTC
CASSSTRAMSYTF
>13|TRBD1|-|TRBJ1-1|TRBV29-1
TGCAGCGCGGGGACAGGAAAGGCCACTGAAGCTTTCTTT
CSAGTGKATEAFF
>16|-|-|TRBJ1-2|TRBV5-5
TGTGCCAGCAGCTTGGGGGTATCGGGGGTCAACTATGGCTACACCTTC
CASSLGVSGVNYGYTF
>12|-|-|TRBJ2-5|TRBV5-5
TGTGCCAGCAGCGCCGTCGGCGGTGACCAGTACTTC
CASSAVGGDQYF
>15|TRBD1|-|TRBJ2-1|TRBV30
TGTGCCTGGGAACAGGGGGCGAGCTCCTACAATGAGCAGTTCTTC
CAWEQGASSYNEQFF
>14|-|once|TRBJ2-7|TRBV11-2
TGTGCCAGCAGCTTAGGATCCATTTCTAACGAGCAGTACTTC
CASSLGSISNEQYF
>13|TRBD2|-|TRBJ2-1|TRBV27
TGTGCCAGCACGCTAGCGGGAGGATATGAGCAGTTCTTC
CASTLAGGYEQFF
>16|TRBD1|-|TRBJ1-1|TRBV28
TGTGCCAGCAGCCCAAGCCCCGGGACAGGGTTCACTGAAGCTTTCTTT
CASSPSPGTGFTEAFF
>16|-|-|TRBJ2-3|TRBV4-1
TGCGCCAGCAGCCAAGGACCCTTGGCGGGCACAGATACGCAGTATTTT
CASSQGPLAGTDTQYF
>15|-|-|TRBJ2-7|TRBV11-2
TGTGCCAGCAGTCTGACTAGTCCTGGAGGGTACGAGCAGTACTTC
CASSLTSPGGYEQYF
>15|TRBD2|-|TRBJ2-3|TRBV18
TGTGCCAGCTCACCAGAGGGACTAGCGGGAGATACGCAGTATTTT
CASSPEGLAGDTQYF
>15|-|-|TRBJ1-1|TRBV6-1
TGTGCCAGCAGTGGTAACAGGGCTCCGAGCACTGAAGCTTTCTTT
CASSGNRAPSTEAFF
>14|-|once|TRBJ2-7|TRBV5-6
TGTGCCAGCAGCGTAGGGGGGGGACGGGGAGAGCAGTACTTC
CASSVGGGRGEQYF
>13|-|-|TRBJ2-1|TRBV9
TGTGCCAGCAGCCCGAGCTCCTACAATGAGCAGTTCTTC
CASSPSSYNEQFF
>11|-|once|TRBJ1-2|TRBV20-1
TGCAGTGGAGGGTTGGAGGGGAGCTACACCTTC
CSGGLEGSYTF
>14|-|-|TRBJ2-7|TRBV7-9
TGTGCCAGCAGCTTATCCAGGGGTCAGGACGAGCAGTACTTC
CASSLSRGQDEQYF
>12|-|-|TRBJ1-2|TRBV5-8
TGTGCCAGCAGCTTGGGCCTCGGGAGCTACACCTTC
CASSLGLGSYTF